The clone carrying this T cell receptor (beta chain) appeared many times. Its antigen is unidentified. Per the germline V gene, CDR1 is SGHTA and CDR2 is FQGNSA. V shed 8 bases and J shed 1 base, with 10 bases lying between them. CDR3 length: 13 residues. The data were taken from a study of neurological immune-mediated disorders. Study outcomes and limitations: The most TCR clonal expansion was seen in HTLV-1-associated myelopathy, whereas the least was seen in multiple sclerosis, below the level in healthy controls.

5'RACE generated cDNA with 10-nucleotide random UMIs. Via MiXCR, TCRdb re-called the 5' RACE reads, giving one row per CDR3 protein. The table lists roughly 80,000 distinct CDR3 sequences, roughly 10% of them singletons. The gene calls are TRBV7-2 and TRBJ2-3; no firm D call. The clonotype originates from a man aged 50-59 years in good health. The sample consisted of PBMCs. The CDR3 loop reads CASVWQGTDTQYF. CDR3 DNA sequence: TGTGCCAGCGTATGGCAGGGCACAGATACGCAGTATTTT.